This TCR beta chain appears in the sequencing data of a study of blood T cell repertoires in COVID-19. Study context: Italy, Spain and the United States were the sources of the convalescent and acute COVID-19 samples. Sample material is recorded as cDNA or gDNA derived from T cells, B-cell-depleted T cells, or PBMCs.

The CDR3 contains 13 residues. V was shortened by 4 bases and J by 2 bases, with 6 bases between the two germline ends. CDR1 is MNHEY and CDR2 is SVGEGT in the germline V gene. How the authors handled the data: Amplification from reference gene primers served as the basis for estimated nucleated cell counts. Here immunoSEQ multiplex PCR was the method, and the copy in TCRdb shows in-frame clones only, minus some. The DNA was the basis for D and trimming; V, J and clone size are from that table. The sample records about 36,000 clones, over 80% being singletons. J is TRBJ2-1 and V is TRBV6-2 or TRBV6-3; D is undetermined. Material for sequencing was peripheral blood. The sequence was collected from a human donor in a cohort sampled during active COVID-19. Here the CDR3 DNA reads TGTGCCAGCAGTTCTGACACCTACAATGAGCAGTTCTTC. Translated, it gives CASSSDTYNEQFF.